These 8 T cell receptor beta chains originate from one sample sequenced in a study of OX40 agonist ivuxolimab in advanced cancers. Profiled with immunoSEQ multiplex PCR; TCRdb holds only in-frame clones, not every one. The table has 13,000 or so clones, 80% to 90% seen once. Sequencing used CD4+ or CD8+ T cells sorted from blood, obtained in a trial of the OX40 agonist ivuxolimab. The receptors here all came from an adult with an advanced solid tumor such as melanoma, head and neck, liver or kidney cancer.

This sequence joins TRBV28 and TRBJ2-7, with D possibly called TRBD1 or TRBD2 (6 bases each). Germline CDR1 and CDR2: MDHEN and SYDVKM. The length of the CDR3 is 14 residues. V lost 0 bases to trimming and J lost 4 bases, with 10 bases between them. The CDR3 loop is CASSLWQGTYEQYF. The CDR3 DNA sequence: TGTGCCAGCAGTTTATGGCAGGGGACTTACGAGCAGTACTTC. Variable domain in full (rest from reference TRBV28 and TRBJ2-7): DVKVTQSSRYLVKRTGEKVFLECVQDMDHENMFWYRQDPGLGLRLIYFSYDVKMKEKGDIPEGYSVSREKKERFSLILESASTNQTSMYLCASSLWQGTYEQYFGPGTRLTVT.

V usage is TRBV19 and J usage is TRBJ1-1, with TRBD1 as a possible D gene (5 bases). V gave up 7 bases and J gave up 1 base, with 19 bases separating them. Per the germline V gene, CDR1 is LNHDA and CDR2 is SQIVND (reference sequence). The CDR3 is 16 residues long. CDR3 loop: CASMGPPSLRNTEAFF. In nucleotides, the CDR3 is TGTGCCAGTATGGGACCCCCCAGCCTTAGGAACACTGAAGCTTTCTTT.

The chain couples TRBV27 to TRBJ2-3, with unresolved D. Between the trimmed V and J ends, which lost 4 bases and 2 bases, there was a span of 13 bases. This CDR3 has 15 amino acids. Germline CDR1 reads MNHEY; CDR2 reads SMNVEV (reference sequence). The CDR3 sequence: CASSSTPSITDTQYF. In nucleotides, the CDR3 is TGTGCCAGCAGTTCGACCCCCTCTATCACAGATACGCAGTATTTT.

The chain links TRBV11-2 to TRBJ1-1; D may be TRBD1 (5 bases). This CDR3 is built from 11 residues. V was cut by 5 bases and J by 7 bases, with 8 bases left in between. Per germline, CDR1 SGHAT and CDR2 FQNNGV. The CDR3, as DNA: TGTGCCAGCAGCAGCGGGGGTGAAGCTTTCTTT. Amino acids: CASSSGGEAFF.

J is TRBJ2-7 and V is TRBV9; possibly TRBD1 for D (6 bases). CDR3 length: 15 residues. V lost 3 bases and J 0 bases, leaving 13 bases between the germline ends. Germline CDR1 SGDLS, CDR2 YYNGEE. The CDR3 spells CASSASGTHSYEQYF. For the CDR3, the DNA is TGTGCCAGCAGCGCATCCGGGACACACTCCTACGAGCAGTACTTC.

The CDR3 is CASSAGGAVNTEAFF. The DNA of the CDR3 is TGTGCCAGCAGCGCGGGCGGGGCAGTGAACACTGAAGCTTTCTTT. The chain links TRBV9 to TRBJ1-1; possible D gene TRBD1, 5 bases. The V and J ends lost 3 bases and 0 bases respectively, with 12 bases between them. CDR3 length: 15 residues. Looked up from germline, CDR1 is SGDLS and CDR2 is YYNGEE.

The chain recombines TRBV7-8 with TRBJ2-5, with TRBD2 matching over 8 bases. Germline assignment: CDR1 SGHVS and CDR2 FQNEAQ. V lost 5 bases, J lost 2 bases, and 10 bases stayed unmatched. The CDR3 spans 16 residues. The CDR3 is CASSSLSSGPQETQYF. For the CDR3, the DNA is TGTGCCAGCAGCAGCCTCTCTAGCGGGCCTCAAGAGACCCAGTACTTC.

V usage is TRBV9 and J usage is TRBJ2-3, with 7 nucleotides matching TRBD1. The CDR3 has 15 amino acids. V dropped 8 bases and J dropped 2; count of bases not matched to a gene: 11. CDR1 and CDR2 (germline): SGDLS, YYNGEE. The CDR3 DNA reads TGTGCCAGTCAACAGGGGCCGGGGATCACAGATACGCAGTATTTT. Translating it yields CASQQGPGITDTQYF.